This is a list of T cell receptor beta chains from one sample in a study of T cells in Graves' hyperthyroidism and ophthalmopathy. MiXCR, applied by TCRdb to the multiplex PCR reads, yields one record per CDR3 protein. The table has 450,000 to 650,000 distinct CDR3 sequences, under 20% seen once. The sample consisted of blood. The receptors were sampled from a woman under 30 with Graves' ophthalmopathy. CDR3s include the opening cysteine and the closing phenylalanine or tryptophan. Fields, in order: clone size, D gene, V gene, J gene, CDR3 DNA, CDR3 protein. D genes are given only for firm matches. Part of the rows lack a size; the others show once, few, many or a class for expanded clones.

.	.	TRBV6-5	TRBJ1-5	TGTGCCAGCATTAACAGGGTAACCGGTCAGCCCCAGCATTTT	CASINRVTGQPQHF
many	.	TRBV20-1	TRBJ2-5	TGCAGTGCTAGTATCGGAGGGGGCGCAAGGACCCAGTACTTC	CSASIGGGARTQYF
.	TRBD2	TRBV11-3	TRBJ2-1	TGTGCCAGCAGCCTCACGGCGGGGGTGTACAATGAGCAGTTCTTC	CASSLTAGVYNEQFF
.	TRBD1	TRBV25-1	TRBJ2-1	TGTGCCAGCAGTGCCTCCGGGACAGGGGGCTTTGAGCAGTTCTTC	CASSASGTGGFEQFF
many	TRBD1	TRBV6-1	TRBJ1-1	TGTGCCAGCAGGAAGGGGGACAGTGAAGCTTTCTTT	CASRKGDSEAFF
once	TRBD1	TRBV29-1	TRBJ2-1	TGCAGCGCTTGGACAGGGGTTGAGCAGTTCTTC	CSAWTGVEQFF
few	TRBD1	TRBV6-1	TRBJ1-4	TGTGCCAGCCGGGGGGGACAGGGGGTAGGAAAACTGTTTTTT	CASRGGQGVGKLFF
many	.	TRBV20-1	TRBJ2-3	TGCAGTGCTAGAGAGGTTAGACTTGGACGCACAGATACGCAGTATTTT	CSAREVRLGRTDTQYF
many	TRBD2	TRBV5-1	TRBJ2-7	TGCGCCAGCAGCCCCACGTCGGGACTAGCGGGAGGGCCTGGCGAGCAGTACTTC	CASSPTSGLAGGPGEQYF
.	.	TRBV30	TRBJ2-5	TGTGCCTGGAAAAGGGGGGGAAAAGAGACCCAGTACTTC	CAWKRGGKETQYF
.	TRBD2	TRBV3-1	TRBJ2-3	TGTGCCAGCAGCCAAGGACTAGCGGGGGCCCGAGTAGATACGCAGTATTTT	CASSQGLAGARVDTQYF
.	TRBD1	TRBV27	TRBJ1-2	TGTGCCAGCAGTTTATCGACAGGGGCCTACTATGGCTACACCTTC	CASSLSTGAYYGYTF
.	.	TRBV18	TRBJ1-3	TGTGCCAGCTCACCAAAGCAGGGCCCTGGAAACACCATATATTTT	CASSPKQGPGNTIYF
many	TRBD1	TRBV28	TRBJ1-2	TGTGCCAGCAGTTCCCTGGGACAGGCCTACGTCTACACCTTC	CASSSLGQAYVYTF
.	.	TRBV12-3/TRBV12-4	TRBJ2-1	TGTGCCAGCAGTCCGGGACCAAACAATGAGCAGTTCTTC	CASSPGPNNEQFF
many	.	TRBV12-3/TRBV12-4	TRBJ1-5	TGTGCCAGCAGTTTAATCGGGGGGCCTAGCAATCAGCCCCAGCATTTT	CASSLIGGPSNQPQHF
many	TRBD1	TRBV20-1	TRBJ1-1	TGCAGTGCTAGAGCCTCCGGGACAGCGAGCACTGAAGCTTTCTTT	CSARASGTASTEAFF
.	.	TRBV20-1	TRBJ1-4	TGCAGTGCCGACTGGGAAAATGAAAAACTGTTTTTT	CSADWENEKLFF
.	TRBD1	TRBV29-1	TRBJ1-2	TGCAGCGTTGATGGGGGACAGACCCTCCATGGCTACACCTTC	CSVDGGQTLHGYTF
.	.	TRBV20-1	TRBJ1-6	TGCAGTGCACCCATCGGCGGCAGTCAGATTGGTTCACCCCTCCACTTT	CSAPIGGSQIGSPLHF
few	TRBD1	TRBV18	TRBJ1-1	TGTGCCAGCTCACCACTTCCCGGGACAGATAGTCTAGGGGGAGCTTTCTTT	CASSPLPGTDSLGGAFF
few	TRBD2	TRBV28	TRBJ2-3	TGTGCCAGCAGCCAACGGACTAGCGGGGGGGCAGGGGATACGCAGTATTTT	CASSQRTSGGAGDTQYF
many	TRBD1	TRBV28	TRBJ1-2	TGTGCCAGCAGTTCCGACAGGGAGATCGATGGCTACACCTTC	CASSSDREIDGYTF
few	.	TRBV5-6	TRBJ2-1	TGTGCCAGCAGCTTGTCCGTGGTGGATGAGCAGTTCTTC	CASSLSVVDEQFF
.	TRBD1	TRBV2	TRBJ1-5	TGTGCCAGCAATGAATCTTACAGGGGCTTCAATCAGCCCCAGCATTTT	CASNESYRGFNQPQHF
few	TRBD1	TRBV6-2/TRBV6-3	TRBJ1-1	TGTGCCAGCAGTTACCGGGGACAGGCTGAGTGGGGGCTTTTCTTT	CASSYRGQAEWGLFF
.	.	TRBV27	TRBJ2-7	TGTGCCAGCAGTTCATCGATCGAGCAGTACTTC	CASSSSIEQYF
many	TRBD1	TRBV11-2	TRBJ2-1	TGTGCCAGCAGCTTTGAGGGGGCGGCCTACAATGAGCAGTTCTTC	CASSFEGAAYNEQFF
once	TRBD2	TRBV20-1	TRBJ2-1	TGCAGTGCTCGGGCTAGCGGGGGATACAATGAGCAGTTCTTC	CSARASGGYNEQFF
many	TRBD2	TRBV6-1	TRBJ2-5	TGTGCCAGCAGTGAACCCGGGACTATTATGACCCAGTACTTC	CASSEPGTIMTQYF
.	.	TRBV7-2	TRBJ2-2	TGTGCCAGCAGATTGATAGCATCTGGCGGGGAGCTGTTTTTT	CASRLIASGGELFF
.	TRBD2	TRBV9	TRBJ2-5	TGTGCCAGCAGCGTAGGCGGGAGGGTAGAGACCCAGTACTTC	CASSVGGRVETQYF
many	.	TRBV6-5	TRBJ2-2	TGTGCCAGCATAGGAGAAGCGGGCAACACCGGGGAGCTGTTTTTT	CASIGEAGNTGELFF
few	.	TRBV19	TRBJ1-1	TGTGCCAGTAGTATAGCAGGCACAAGAGGCACTGAAGCTTTCTTT	CASSIAGTRGTEAFF
few	.	TRBV20-1	TRBJ2-2	TGCAGTGCCCTAGACATCGGGGAGCTGTTTTTT	CSALDIGELFF
few	.	TRBV6-5	TRBJ2-5	TGTGCCAGCAGTCCCCACCCCCCGTACTTC	CASSPHPPYF
.	TRBD1	TRBV7-2	TRBJ1-1	TGTGCCAGCAGCTGGGGTTCAGGGGGAAACACTGAAGCTTTCTTT	CASSWGSGGNTEAFF
.	TRBD2	TRBV19	TRBJ2-7	TGTGCCAGTAGCCCAATTTCCGGGACTAGCGGGTTTTACGAGCAGTACTTC	CASSPISGTSGFYEQYF
few	TRBD2	TRBV7-9	TRBJ2-1	TGTGCCAGCAGCTTGGCTAGCGGGAGATCAAATGAGCAGTTCTTC	CASSLASGRSNEQFF
many	TRBD2	TRBV18	TRBJ2-1	TGTGCCAGCTCACATGACTGGCGGGGGGGAGAGGATGAGCAGTTCTTC	CASSHDWRGGEDEQFF
many	.	TRBV28	TRBJ2-1	TGTGCCACCAGAAGCTCTATAGGCGATGAGCAGTTCTTC	CATRSSIGDEQFF
.	.	TRBV20-1	TRBJ2-5	TGCAGTGCTAGAGATAGGAAGGCCAGACGCTCACCCCACTACCTCCAAGAGACCCAGTACTTC	CSARDRKARRSPHYLQETQYF
.	.	TRBV9	TRBJ1-2	TGTGCCAGCAGCGTAGCTTCAATACCCAATTATGGCTACACCTTC	CASSVASIPNYGYTF
many	.	TRBV12-3/TRBV12-4	TRBJ1-2	TGTGCCAGCAGTATCGGACCGGTCTATGGCTACACCTTC	CASSIGPVYGYTF
few	.	TRBV7-3	TRBJ2-1	TGTGCCAGCAGCTTAACGGGAGGCTTGAGTGGCTCCTACAATGAGCAGTTCTTC	CASSLTGGLSGSYNEQFF